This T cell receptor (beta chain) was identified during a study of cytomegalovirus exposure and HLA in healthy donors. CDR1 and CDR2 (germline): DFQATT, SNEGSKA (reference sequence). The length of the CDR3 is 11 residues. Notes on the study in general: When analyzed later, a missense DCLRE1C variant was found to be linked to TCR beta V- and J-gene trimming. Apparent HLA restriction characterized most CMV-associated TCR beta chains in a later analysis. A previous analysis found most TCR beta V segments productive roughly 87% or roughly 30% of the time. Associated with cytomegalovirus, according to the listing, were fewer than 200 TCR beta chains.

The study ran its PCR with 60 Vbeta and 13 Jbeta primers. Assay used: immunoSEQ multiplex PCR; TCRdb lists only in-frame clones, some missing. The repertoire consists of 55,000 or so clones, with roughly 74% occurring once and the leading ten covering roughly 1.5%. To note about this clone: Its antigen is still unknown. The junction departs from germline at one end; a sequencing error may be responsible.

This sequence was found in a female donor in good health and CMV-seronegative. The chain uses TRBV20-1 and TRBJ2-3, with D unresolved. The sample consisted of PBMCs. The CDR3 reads CSARGTDAQYF. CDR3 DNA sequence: TGCAGTGCTAGAGGCACAGATGCGCAGTATTTT.